The 5 T cell receptor beta chains listed next were all sequenced from one sample in a study of graft-versus-host responses after intestinal transplantation. Their target antigens are unknown. Only in-frame clones appear in the TCRdb table, and some are missing; sequencing was by immunoSEQ multiplex PCR. Of more than 65,000 clones in the sample, approximately 88% were seen once. Sequencing was performed on unstimulated CD4+ T cells sorted from spleen or lymph node cells, taken before intestinal transplant. Receptors were obtained from a human donor who received an intestinal transplant.

This clone was recorded once. This chain connects TRBV5-4 to TRBJ2-7; a possible D gene is TRBD1 (5 bases). V lost 4 bases, J lost 1 base, and 9 bases lay in between. CDR1 is SGHNT and CDR2 is YYREEE in the germline V gene (reference sequence). The CDR3 loop spans 13 amino acids. The CDR3 nucleotides read TGTGCCAGCAGCCGTACAGGTTCCTACGAGCAGTACTTC. As protein: CASSRTGSYEQYF. Complete variable domain (other parts from reference TRBV5-4 and TRBJ2-7): ETGVTQSPTHLIKTRGQQVTLRCSSQSGHNTVSWYQQALGQGPQFIFQYYREEENGRGNFPPRFSGLQFPNYSSELNVNALELDDSALYLCASSRTGSYEQYFGPGTRLTVT.

The chain couples TRBV2 to TRBJ1-1, with 7 nucleotides matching TRBD1. The V and J ends lost 6 bases and 1 base, in that order; junction bases with no gene match: 5. Per the germline V gene, CDR1 is SNHLY and CDR2 is FYNNEI. The CDR3 is 14 amino acids. The CDR3 DNA reads as TGTGCCAGCAGCCTCAGACAGGGGAACACTGAAGCTTTCTTT. It yields the protein CASSLRQGNTEAFF.

The chain is built from TRBV5-6 and TRBJ2-1, with a possible D match to TRBD1 (6 bases). Germline-derived CDR1 and CDR2 are SGHDT and YYEEEE. CDR3 length equals 14 residues. Deletions cut 1 base from V and 5 bases from J, with 10 bases between. The CDR3 loop reads CASSLTGYDNEQFF. In DNA, the CDR3 is TGTGCCAGCAGCTTGACAGGGTACGACAATGAGCAGTTCTTC.

This chain connects TRBV5-1 to TRBJ1-2, with D tentatively TRBD1 (6 bases). This CDR3 is built from 14 residues. The germline V and J ends were trimmed by 0 bases and 5 bases, with 11 bases remaining between them. CDR1 and CDR2 (germline): SGHRS, YFSETQ. The DNA of the CDR3 is TGCGCCAGCAGCTTGGCCGACAGGACTTATGGCTACACCTTC. This translates into CASSLADRTYGYTF.

This clone came up once. The J gene is TRBJ1-1, the V gene TRBV18; D gene uncertain. V was clipped by 5 bases and J by 0 bases, with 4 bases between them. The CDR3 contains 12 residues. Germline values: CDR1 KGHSH, CDR2 LQKENI. CDR3 sequence reads: CASSTMNTEAFF. The CDR3 bases are TGTGCCAGCTCAACAATGAACACTGAAGCTTTCTTT. Full variable domain (missing parts from reference TRBV18 and TRBJ1-1): NAGVMQNPRHLVRRRGQEARLRCSPMKGHSHVYWYRQLPEEGLKFMVYLQKENIIDESGMPKERFSAEFPKEGPSILRIQQVVRGDSAAYFCASSTMNTEAFFGQGTRLTVV.